This TCR beta chain was captured in a study of T cells in Graves' hyperthyroidism and ophthalmopathy. Study context: Initial diagnosis, before any treatment, was when peripheral blood was collected. Notes on the study in general: Stable hyperthyroidism was separated from ophthalmopathy by a model based on 13 V-J features.

The CDR3 sequence is 14 residues long. Trimming cost V 6 bases and J 8 bases; bases outside gene matches: 15. The germline CDR1 and CDR2 sequences are DFQATT and SNEGSKA (reference sequence). This clonotype showed up many times. Its specificity is unknown. The source material, RNA transcripts, was used to amplify TCR beta CDR3 regions. TCR CDR3 regions were first amplified by RT-PCR with HTBI primers. Using its own MiXCR run on the multiplex PCR reads, TCRdb lists one record per CDR3 protein. Counted here are about 530,000 distinct CDR3 sequences, 15% to 20% occurring once; the ten biggest clones make up 17%. Not enrolled were patients with uncontrolled infection, other autoimmune disease, pregnancy or lactation.

The receptor comes from a woman between 18 and 29 years old with Graves' ophthalmopathy. The chain links TRBV20-1 to TRBJ1-1; 7 bases are shared with TRBD1. Sequencing input: blood. This chain's CDR3 is CSANLDRALNEAFF. In DNA, the CDR3 is TGCAGTGCCAATCTCGACAGGGCCCTTAACGAAGCTTTCTTT.